The subject of this entry is one T cell receptor (beta chain). The germline gives CDR1 SGHNT, CDR2 YYREEE (reference sequence). This CDR3 contains 14 residues. V was pared by 1 base and J by 1 base, with 7 bases between. The data are from a study of cytomegalovirus exposure and HLA in healthy donors. About the study: The platform used for the roughly 120 validation repertoires matched that of the approximately 670 first-cohort repertoires, a later analysis reported.

This table comes from immunoSEQ multiplex PCR, and its TCRdb copy is limited to in-frame clones, with some not included. The sample holds about 74,000 clones, 94% seen once. This sequence joins TRBV5-4 and TRBJ2-3; a possible D gene is TRBD1 (6 bases). Sequenced input: PBMCs. This receptor was identified in a young woman in good health and CMV-seropositive. CDR3 in DNA: TGTGCCAGCAGCTTGAGACAGGGCACAGATACGCAGTATTTT. Protein product: CASSLRQGTDTQYF.